Listed below are T cell receptor beta chains from one sample, sequenced in a study of vaccination effects on CD4 cells after COVID-19. No antigen has been identified for these receptors. Only in-frame clones appear in the TCRdb table, and some are missing; sequencing was by immunoSEQ multiplex PCR. The table shows 40,000 or so clones, with about four fifths occurring only once. Sequencing used CD4+ T cells from PBMCs cultured without peptide, obtained before COVID-19 vaccination. The receptor set was obtained from a human donor who received a COVID-19 vaccine. The CDR3 runs from the conserved cysteine through the conserved F or W. D genes are given only for firm matches. Clone sizes are given selectively: once, few, many, or a class where the clone is expanded.

TRBV12-3/TRBV12-4	-	-	TRBJ1-2	TGTGCCAGCAGTTTAGCGCGAAGTGGCTACACCTTC	CASSLARSGYTF
TRBV6-2/TRBV6-3	once	TRBD2	TRBJ2-7	TGTGCCAGCAGTTACCCCCCCGCGGGGGGCTACGAGCAGTACTTC	CASSYPPAGGYEQYF
TRBV19	-	TRBD2	TRBJ2-2	TGTGCCAGTAGTTTACAAGCGGGATTGGCCGGGGAGCTGTTTTTT	CASSLQAGLAGELFF
TRBV7-2	-	TRBD2	TRBJ2-5	TGTGCCAGCAGCTTCGAGCGGGGGGATTTCTTAATCACCCAGTACTTC	CASSFERGDFLITQYF
TRBV2	-	-	TRBJ1-1	TGTGCCAGGATGGGGGACATGAACACTGAAGCTTTCTTT	CARMGDMNTEAFF
TRBV27	-	TRBD1	TRBJ1-2	TGTGCCAGCAGTTTCCGGACAGGGGGCCTTACTAACTATGGCTACACCTTC	CASSFRTGGLTNYGYTF
TRBV5-1	-	-	TRBJ2-3	TGCGCCAGCAGCCCGGACTCTAGCACAGATACGCAGTATTTT	CASSPDSSTDTQYF
TRBV30	few	-	TRBJ1-1	TGTGCCTGGAGTCGGGCTGGTGAAGCTTTCTTT	CAWSRAGEAFF
TRBV7-9	-	-	TRBJ2-2	TGTGCCAGCAGCTTACGGAACACCGGGGAGCTGTTTTTT	CASSLRNTGELFF
TRBV27	-	-	TRBJ1-1	TGTGCCAGCAGTTTCTCCACAGGGCGGACTGAAGCTTTCTTT	CASSFSTGRTEAFF
TRBV28	few	-	TRBJ1-2	TGTGCCAGCAGTTTTGGCCAAGGATCTACCAGGGGCTACACCTTC	CASSFGQGSTRGYTF
TRBV6-4	-	TRBD1	TRBJ1-1	TGTGCCAGCAGTGGCCCCCTGGACAGGGGTGGTAGCACTGAAGCTTTCTTT	CASSGPLDRGGSTEAFF
TRBV5-4	-	TRBD1	TRBJ2-3	TGTGCCAGCAGCCCCAGGGGGCCGAGCACAGATACGCAGTATTTT	CASSPRGPSTDTQYF
TRBV6-5	-	-	TRBJ1-1	TGTGCCAGCAGTTACGTCAGGGCGGACACTGAAGCTTTCTTT	CASSYVRADTEAFF
TRBV5-1	-	-	TRBJ1-5	TGCGCCAGCAGTCAGGAATTCAATCAGCCCCAGCATTTT	CASSQEFNQPQHF
TRBV7-9	-	-	TRBJ2-3	TGTGCCAGCAGCCCCCCGGGAGCTACACGAGATACGCAGTATTTT	CASSPPGATRDTQYF
TRBV6-1	-	TRBD2	TRBJ2-2	TGTGCCAGCAGTGAAGCCCAGGGACTAGGGACCGTGGAGCTGTTTTTT	CASSEAQGLGTVELFF
TRBV30	-	-	TRBJ1-2	TGTGCCTGGACCTTGTACTACGGGATTTTTAACTATGGCTACACCTTC	CAWTLYYGIFNYGYTF
TRBV15	-	-	TRBJ2-3	TGTGCCACCAGCAGAGACACAGATACGCAGTATTTT	CATSRDTDTQYF
TRBV6-5	-	-	TRBJ2-5	TGTGCCAGCAGCCTTACAGGGCCCCAAGAGACCCAGTACTTC	CASSLTGPQETQYF
TRBV2	-	-	TRBJ2-3	TGTGCCAGCAGTGAAAGAAGACTCGACGTTAGCACAGATACGCAGTATTTT	CASSERRLDVSTDTQYF
TRBV10-3	few	-	TRBJ2-4	TGTGCCATCAGTGAGTCGGGGGTTCTAGCCAAAAACATTCAGTACTTC	CAISESGVLAKNIQYF
TRBV5-6	once	TRBD2	TRBJ2-7	TGTGCCAGCAGCTTACCGGGAGGTTTCGCCTACGAGCAGTACTTC	CASSLPGGFAYEQYF